The TCR beta chain under discussion was sequenced for a study of regulatory T cells in long-lasting Graves disease. Through Arm-PCR of CDR3 regions and iRepertoire HTBI primers, TCR beta libraries were built. From the multiplex PCR reads, TCRdb called clonotypes with MiXCR, one entry per CDR3 protein. The sample has about 430,000 distinct CDR3 sequences; about 15% are singletons. V shed 3 bases and J 1 base; nucleotides not matched to a gene: 4. The germline V gene encodes CDR1 DFQATT and CDR2 SNEGSKA (reference sequence). This CDR3 spans 15 amino acids. The time point denotes: newly diagnosed GD, antithyroid drugs for less than 3 months. TCR sequences were obtained from RNA taken from PBMCs. Collection of peripheral blood (around 10 milliliters) was done using EDTA tubes. These records were also assigned to another study, of T cells in Graves' hyperthyroidism and ophthalmopathy.

This clonotype originated in a woman in her thirties or forties with Graves disease. J is TRBJ2-3 and V is TRBV20-1; TRBD2 matches 10 bases. Sample: peripheral blood mononuclear cells (PBMCs), taken at new diagnosis, from a patient treated with antithyroid drugs. The CDR3 nucleotides read TGCAGTGCTAGCTCTAGCGGGAGAGGCACAGATACGCAGTATTTT. Protein product: CSASSSGRGTDTQYF.